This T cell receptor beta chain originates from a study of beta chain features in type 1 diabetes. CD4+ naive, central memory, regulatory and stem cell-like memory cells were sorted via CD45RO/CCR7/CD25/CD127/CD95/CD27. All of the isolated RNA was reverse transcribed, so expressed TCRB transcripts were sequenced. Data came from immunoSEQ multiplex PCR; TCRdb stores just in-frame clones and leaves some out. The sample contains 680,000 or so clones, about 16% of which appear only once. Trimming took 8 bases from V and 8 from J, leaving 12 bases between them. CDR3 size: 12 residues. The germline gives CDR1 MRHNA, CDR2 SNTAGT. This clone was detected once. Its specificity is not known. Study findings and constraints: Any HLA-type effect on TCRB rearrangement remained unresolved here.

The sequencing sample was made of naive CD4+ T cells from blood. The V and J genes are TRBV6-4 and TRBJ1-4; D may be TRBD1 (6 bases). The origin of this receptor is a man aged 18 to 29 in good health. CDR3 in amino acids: CASGGRMEKLFF. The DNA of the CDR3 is TGTGCCAGCGGGGGGCGGATGGAAAAACTGTTTTTT.